The clone carrying this TCR beta chain was recorded at least ten times. TCRdb analysed the 5' RACE reads with MiXCR anew, one entry per CDR3 protein. The sample includes several thousand distinct CDR3 sequences, approximately 2.1% of them seen just once. CDR3 length: 14 amino acids. CDR1 is SGDLS and CDR2 is YYNGEE in the germline V gene. Trimming cost V 0 bases and J 10 bases, with 14 bases left between them. The data originate from a study of CD8 T cells in ankylosing spondylitis. The V and J genes are TRBV9 and TRBJ2-1; a weak D match, TRBD2 (5 bases). Sequences were obtained from blood, either unsorted or a sorted T cell fraction (not recorded which). The sequence came from a male donor with ankylosing spondylitis or in good health (not recorded which). In nucleotides, the CDR3 is TGTGCCAGCAGCGTAGTGACTACGGCGCCGGAGCAGTTCTTC. It yields the protein CASSVVTTAPEQFF.